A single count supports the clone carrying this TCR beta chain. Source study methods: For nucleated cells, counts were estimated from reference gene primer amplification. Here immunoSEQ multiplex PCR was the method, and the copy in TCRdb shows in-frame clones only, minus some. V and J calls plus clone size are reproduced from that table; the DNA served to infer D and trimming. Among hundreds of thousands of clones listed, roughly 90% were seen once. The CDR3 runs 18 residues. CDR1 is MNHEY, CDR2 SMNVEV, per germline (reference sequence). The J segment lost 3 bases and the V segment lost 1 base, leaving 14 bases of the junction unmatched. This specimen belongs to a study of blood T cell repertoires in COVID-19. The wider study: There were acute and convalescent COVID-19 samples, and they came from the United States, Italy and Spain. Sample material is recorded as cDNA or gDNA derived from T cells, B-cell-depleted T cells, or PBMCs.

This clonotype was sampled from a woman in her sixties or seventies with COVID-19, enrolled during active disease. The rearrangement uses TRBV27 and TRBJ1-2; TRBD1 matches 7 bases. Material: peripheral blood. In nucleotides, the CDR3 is TGTGCCAGCAGTTTATTCTCCTTTGGGGACAGAAACCACTATGGCTACACCTTC. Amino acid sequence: CASSLFSFGDRNHYGYTF.